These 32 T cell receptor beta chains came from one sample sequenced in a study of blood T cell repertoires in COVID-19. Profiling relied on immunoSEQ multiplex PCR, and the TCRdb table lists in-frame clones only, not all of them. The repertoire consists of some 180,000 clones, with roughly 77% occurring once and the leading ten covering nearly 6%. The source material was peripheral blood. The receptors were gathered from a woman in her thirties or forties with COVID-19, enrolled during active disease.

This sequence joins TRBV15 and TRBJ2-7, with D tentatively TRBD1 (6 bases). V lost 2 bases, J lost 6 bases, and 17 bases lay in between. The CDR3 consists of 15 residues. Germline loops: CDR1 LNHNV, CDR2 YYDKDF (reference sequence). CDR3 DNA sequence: TGTGCCACCAGCAGATTGGGATCGACAGGAGCCGAGCAGTACTTC. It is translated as CATSRLGSTGAEQYF.

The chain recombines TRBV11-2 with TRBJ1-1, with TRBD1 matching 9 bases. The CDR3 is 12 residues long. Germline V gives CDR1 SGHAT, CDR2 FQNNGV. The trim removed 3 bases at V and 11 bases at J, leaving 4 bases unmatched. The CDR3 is CASSLGGQGAFF. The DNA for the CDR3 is TGTGCCAGCAGCTTGGGCGGACAGGGGGCTTTCTTT.

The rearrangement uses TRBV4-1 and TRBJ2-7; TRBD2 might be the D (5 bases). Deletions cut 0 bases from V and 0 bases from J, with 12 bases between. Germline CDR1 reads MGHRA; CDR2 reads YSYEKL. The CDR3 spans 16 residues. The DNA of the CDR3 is TGCGCCAGCAGCCAAGAGGGTGGCGGGTACTCCTACGAGCAGTACTTC. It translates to CASSQEGGGYSYEQYF.

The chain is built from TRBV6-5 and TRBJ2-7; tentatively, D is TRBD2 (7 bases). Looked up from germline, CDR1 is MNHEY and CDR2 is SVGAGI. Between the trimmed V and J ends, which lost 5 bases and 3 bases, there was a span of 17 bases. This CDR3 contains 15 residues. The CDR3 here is CASSLRGGGSYEQYF. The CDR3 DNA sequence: TGTGCCAGCAGTCTCAGAGGGGGAGGGAGCTACGAGCAGTACTTC.

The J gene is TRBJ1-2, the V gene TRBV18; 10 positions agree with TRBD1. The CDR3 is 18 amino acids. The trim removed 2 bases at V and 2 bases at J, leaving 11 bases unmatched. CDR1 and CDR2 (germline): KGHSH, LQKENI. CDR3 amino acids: CASSPMNRDRGFNYGYTF. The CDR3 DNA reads TGTGCCAGCTCACCAATGAACCGGGACAGGGGTTTCAACTATGGCTACACCTTC. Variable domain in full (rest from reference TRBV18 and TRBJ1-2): NAGVMQNPRHLVRRRGQEARLRCSPMKGHSHVYWYRQLPEEGLKFMVYLQKENIIDESGMPKERFSAEFPKEGPSILRIQQVVRGDSAAYFCASSPMNRDRGFNYGYTFGSGTRLTVV.

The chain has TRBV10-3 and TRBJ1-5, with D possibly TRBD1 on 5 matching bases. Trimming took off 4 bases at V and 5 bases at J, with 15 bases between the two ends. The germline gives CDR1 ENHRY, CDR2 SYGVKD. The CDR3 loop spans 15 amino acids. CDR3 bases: TGTGCCATCAGTGTGACCGGCCAGGGCGATCAGCCCCAGCATTTT. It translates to CAISVTGQGDQPQHF.

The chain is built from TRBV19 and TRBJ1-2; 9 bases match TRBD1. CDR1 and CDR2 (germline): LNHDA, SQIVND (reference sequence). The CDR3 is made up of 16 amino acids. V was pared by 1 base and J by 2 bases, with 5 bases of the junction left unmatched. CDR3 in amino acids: CASSIASGQGNYGYTF. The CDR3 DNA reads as TGTGCCAGTAGTATAGCATCCGGACAGGGGAACTATGGCTACACCTTC.

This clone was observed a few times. The chain's CDR3 is CASSDSGLYNEQFF. CDR3 in DNA: TGTGCCAGCAGCGATTCCGGACTGTACAATGAGCAGTTCTTC. The chain has TRBV11-2 and TRBJ2-1; tentatively, D is TRBD2 (5 bases). V was cut by 5 bases and J by 4 bases, with 12 bases left in between. Per germline, CDR1 SGHAT and CDR2 FQNNGV. The CDR3 runs 14 residues.

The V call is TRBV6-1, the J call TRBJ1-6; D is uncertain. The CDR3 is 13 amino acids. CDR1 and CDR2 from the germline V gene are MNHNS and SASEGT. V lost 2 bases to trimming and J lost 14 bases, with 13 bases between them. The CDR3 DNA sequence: TGTGCCAGCAGTGAACTGCCGGGCGGGGCCCTCCACTTT. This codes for CASSELPGGALHF.

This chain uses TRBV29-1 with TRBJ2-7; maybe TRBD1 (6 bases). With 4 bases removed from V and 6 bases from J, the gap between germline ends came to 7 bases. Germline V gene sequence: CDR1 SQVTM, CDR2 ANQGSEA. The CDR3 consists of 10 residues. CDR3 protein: CSVVRGEQYF. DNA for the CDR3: TGCAGCGTTGTCAGGGGCGAGCAGTACTTC.

CDR3 nucleotides: TGTGCCAGTAGTTTACAGAGCTCTGGGGCCAACGTCCTGACTTTC. As protein: CASSLQSSGANVLTF. This sequence joins TRBV19 and TRBJ2-6; unclear D gene. V was trimmed by 5 bases and J by 0 bases, leaving 8 bases between them. There are 15 residues in the CDR3. The germline V gene has CDR1 LNHDA and CDR2 SQIVND (reference sequence).

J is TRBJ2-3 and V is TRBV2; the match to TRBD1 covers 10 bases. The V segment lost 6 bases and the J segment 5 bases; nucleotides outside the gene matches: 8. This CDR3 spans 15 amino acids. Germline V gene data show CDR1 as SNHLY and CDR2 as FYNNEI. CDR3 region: CASRTGQGIRDTQYF. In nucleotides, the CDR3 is TGTGCCAGCAGGACGGGACAGGGGATTAGAGATACGCAGTATTTT.

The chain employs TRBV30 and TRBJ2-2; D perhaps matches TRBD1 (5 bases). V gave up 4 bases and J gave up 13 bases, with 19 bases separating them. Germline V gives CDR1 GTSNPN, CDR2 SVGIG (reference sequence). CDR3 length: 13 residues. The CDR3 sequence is CAWKKGQSGVLFF. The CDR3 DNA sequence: TGTGCCTGGAAGAAGGGGCAAAGTGGTGTGCTGTTTTTT.

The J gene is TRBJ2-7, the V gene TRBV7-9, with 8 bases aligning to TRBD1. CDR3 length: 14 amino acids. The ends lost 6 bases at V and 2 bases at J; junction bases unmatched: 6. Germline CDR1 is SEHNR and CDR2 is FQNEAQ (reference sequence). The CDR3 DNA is TGTGCCAGCAGTTATACAGGGGGGACCTACGAGCAGTACTTC. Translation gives CASSYTGGTYEQYF.

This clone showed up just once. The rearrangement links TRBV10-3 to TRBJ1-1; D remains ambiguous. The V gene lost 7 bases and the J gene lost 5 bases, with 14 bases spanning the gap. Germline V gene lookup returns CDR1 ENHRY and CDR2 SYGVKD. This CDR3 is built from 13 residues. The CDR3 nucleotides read TGTGCCATCACGGCCAACGACGGGACTGAAGCTTTCTTT. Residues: CAITANDGTEAFF.

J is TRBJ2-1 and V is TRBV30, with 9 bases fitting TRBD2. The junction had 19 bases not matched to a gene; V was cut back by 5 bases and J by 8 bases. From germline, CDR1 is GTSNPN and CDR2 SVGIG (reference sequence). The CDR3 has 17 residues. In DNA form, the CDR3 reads TGTGCCTGGGACGGGGTAGCGGGGGCTACGACTCGTCATGAGCAGTTCTTC. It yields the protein CAWDGVAGATTRHEQFF.

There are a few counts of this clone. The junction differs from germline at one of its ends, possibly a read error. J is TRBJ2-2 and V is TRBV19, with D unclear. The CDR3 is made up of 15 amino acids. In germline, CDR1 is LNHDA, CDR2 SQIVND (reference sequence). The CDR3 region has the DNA TGCGCCAGTAATCTAACACCCGGGTGGACCGGGGAGCTGTTTTTT. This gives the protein CASNLTPGWTGELFF.

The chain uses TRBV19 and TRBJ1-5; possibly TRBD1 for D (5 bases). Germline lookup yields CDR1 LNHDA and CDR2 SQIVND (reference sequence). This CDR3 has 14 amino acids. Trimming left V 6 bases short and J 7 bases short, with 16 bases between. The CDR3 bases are TGTGCCAGTAGGTACAGGTCCTTGGGACAGCCCCAGCATTTT. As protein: CASRYRSLGQPQHF.

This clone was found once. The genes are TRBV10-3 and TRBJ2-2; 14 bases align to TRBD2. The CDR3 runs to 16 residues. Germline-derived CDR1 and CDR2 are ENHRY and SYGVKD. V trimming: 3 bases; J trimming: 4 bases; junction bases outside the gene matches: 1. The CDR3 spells CAISDGLAGGTGELFF. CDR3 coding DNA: TGTGCCATCAGTGATGGACTAGCGGGGGGCACCGGGGAGCTGTTTTTT.

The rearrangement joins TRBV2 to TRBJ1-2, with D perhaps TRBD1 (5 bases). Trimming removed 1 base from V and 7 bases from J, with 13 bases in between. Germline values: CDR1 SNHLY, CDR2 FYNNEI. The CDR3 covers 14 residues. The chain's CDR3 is CASSEGHRLSGYTF. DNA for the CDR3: TGTGCCAGCAGTGAAGGACACAGGCTTAGTGGCTACACCTTC.

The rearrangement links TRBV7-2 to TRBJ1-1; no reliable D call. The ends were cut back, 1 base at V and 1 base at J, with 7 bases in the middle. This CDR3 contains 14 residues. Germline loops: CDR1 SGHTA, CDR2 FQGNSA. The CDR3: CASSLDQSNTEAFF. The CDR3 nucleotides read TGTGCCAGCAGCTTAGACCAGTCGAACACTGAAGCTTTCTTT.

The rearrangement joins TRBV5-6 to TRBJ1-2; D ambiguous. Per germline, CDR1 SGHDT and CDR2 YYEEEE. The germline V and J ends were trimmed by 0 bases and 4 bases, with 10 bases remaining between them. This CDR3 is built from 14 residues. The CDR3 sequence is CASSLGSILYGYTF. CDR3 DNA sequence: TGTGCCAGCAGCTTGGGGAGTATCCTCTATGGCTACACCTTC.

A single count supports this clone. The CDR3 sequence is CASSVALGQGYEKLFF. In DNA form, the CDR3 reads TGTGCCAGCAGCGTGGCCCTCGGACAGGGGTATGAAAAACTGTTTTTT. This chain joins TRBV9 and TRBJ1-4; 9 positions match TRBD1. Unmatched junction bases numbered 8, after V lost 2 bases and J lost 6 bases. The CDR3 is made up of 16 amino acids. The germline gives CDR1 SGDLS, CDR2 YYNGEE.

In DNA form, the CDR3 reads TGTGCCAGCAGTCCCCGGACAGGGGACACTGAAGCTTTCTTT. This gives the protein CASSPRTGDTEAFF. V and J are TRBV6-5 and TRBJ1-1, with TRBD1 matching over 9 bases. Germline V gene sequence: CDR1 MNHEY, CDR2 SVGAGI. V shed 5 bases and J 3 bases; nucleotides not matched to a gene: 4. The CDR3 has 14 residues.

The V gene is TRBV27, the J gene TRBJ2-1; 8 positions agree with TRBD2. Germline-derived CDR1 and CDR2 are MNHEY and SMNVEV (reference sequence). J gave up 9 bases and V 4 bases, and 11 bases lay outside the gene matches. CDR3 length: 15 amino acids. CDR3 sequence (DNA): TGTGCCAGCAGTTACGAAAGCGGGAGTACAAGTGAGCAGTTCTTC. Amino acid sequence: CASSYESGSTSEQFF.

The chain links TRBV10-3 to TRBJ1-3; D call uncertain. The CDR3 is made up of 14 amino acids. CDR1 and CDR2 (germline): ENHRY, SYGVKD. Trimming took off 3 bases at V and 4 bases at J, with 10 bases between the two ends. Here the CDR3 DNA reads TGTGCCATCAGTGAATCGGGGATGGGAAACACCATATATTTT. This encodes CAISESGMGNTIYF.

CDR3 sequence (DNA): TGTGCCAGCAGCTCTCAAAACAGGGGAAACACTGAAGCTTTCTTT. This translates into CASSSQNRGNTEAFF. The chain combines TRBV11-2 with TRBJ1-1, with 7 bases identical to TRBD1. The CDR3 is 15 residues long. The germline gives CDR1 SGHAT, CDR2 FQNNGV. V gave up 4 bases and J gave up 2 bases; unmatched junction bases: 7. The full variable domain, in which reference TRBV11-2 and TRBJ1-1 provide the parts outside the CDR3, is EAGVAQSPRYKIIEKRQSVAFWCNPISGHATLYWYQQILGQGPKLLIQFQNNGVVDDSQLPKDRFSAERLKGVDSTLKIQPAKLEDSAVYLCASSSQNRGNTEAFFGQGTRLTVV.

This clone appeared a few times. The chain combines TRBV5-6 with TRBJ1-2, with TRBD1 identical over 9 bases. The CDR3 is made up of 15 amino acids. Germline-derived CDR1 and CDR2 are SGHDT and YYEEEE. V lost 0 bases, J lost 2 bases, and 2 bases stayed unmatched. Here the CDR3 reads CASSLAGTGNYGYTF. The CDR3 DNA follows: TGTGCCAGCAGCTTGGCCGGGACAGGGAACTATGGCTACACCTTC.

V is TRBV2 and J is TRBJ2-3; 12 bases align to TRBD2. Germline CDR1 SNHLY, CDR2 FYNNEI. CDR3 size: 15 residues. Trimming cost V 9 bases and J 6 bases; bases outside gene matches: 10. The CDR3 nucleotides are TGTGCCAGTACCCCGACTAGCGGGAGTGTCGATACGCAGTATTTT. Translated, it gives CASTPTSGSVDTQYF.

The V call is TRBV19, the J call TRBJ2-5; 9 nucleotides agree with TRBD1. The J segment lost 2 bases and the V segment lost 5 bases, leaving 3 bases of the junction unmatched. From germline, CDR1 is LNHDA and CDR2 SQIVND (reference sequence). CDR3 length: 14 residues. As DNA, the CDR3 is TGTGCCAGTAGTCAGGGGACAGGGCAAGAGACCCAGTACTTC. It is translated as CASSQGTGQETQYF.

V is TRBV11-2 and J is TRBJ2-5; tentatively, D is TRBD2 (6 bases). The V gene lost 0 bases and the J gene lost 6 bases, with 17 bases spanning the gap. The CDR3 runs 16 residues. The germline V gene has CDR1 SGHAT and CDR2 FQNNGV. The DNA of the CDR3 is TGTGCCAGCAGCTTAGATTACGGGGGAAATCAAAAGACCCAGTACTTC. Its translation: CASSLDYGGNQKTQYF. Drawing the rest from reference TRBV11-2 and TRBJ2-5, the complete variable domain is EAGVAQSPRYKIIEKRQSVAFWCNPISGHATLYWYQQILGQGPKLLIQFQNNGVVDDSQLPKDRFSAERLKGVDSTLKIQPAKLEDSAVYLCASSLDYGGNQKTQYFGPGTRLLVL.

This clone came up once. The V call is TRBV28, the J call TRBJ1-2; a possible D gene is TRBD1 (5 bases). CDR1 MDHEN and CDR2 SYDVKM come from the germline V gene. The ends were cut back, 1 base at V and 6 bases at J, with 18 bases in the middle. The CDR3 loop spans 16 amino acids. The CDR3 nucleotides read TGTGCCAGCAGTTTATTAATTTGGAAAACAGGCGATGGCTACACCTTC. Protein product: CASSLLIWKTGDGYTF.